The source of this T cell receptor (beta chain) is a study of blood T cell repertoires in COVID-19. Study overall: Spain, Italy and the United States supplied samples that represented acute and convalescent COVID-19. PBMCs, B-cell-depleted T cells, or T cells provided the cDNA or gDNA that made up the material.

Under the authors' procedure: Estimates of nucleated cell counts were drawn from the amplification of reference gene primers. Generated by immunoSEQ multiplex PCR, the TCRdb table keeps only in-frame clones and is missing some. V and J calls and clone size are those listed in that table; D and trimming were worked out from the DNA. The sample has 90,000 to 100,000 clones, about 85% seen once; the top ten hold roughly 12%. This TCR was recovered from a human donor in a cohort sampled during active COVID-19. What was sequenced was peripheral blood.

CDR3 sequence reads: CASSATQGQGGEKLFF. The CDR3 nucleotides are TGTGCCAGCAGTGCGACCCAGGGACAGGGCGGCGAAAAACTGTTTTTT. The chain links TRBV25-1 to TRBJ1-4, with 9 bases identical to TRBD1. Looked up from germline, CDR1 is MGHDK and CDR2 is SYGVNS. Trimming at V came to 4 bases and at J to 8 bases, leaving 11 bases not matched to a gene. The CDR3 extends over 16 amino acids.